This TCR beta chain was recorded in a study of blood T cell repertoires in COVID-19. Study-wide context: COVID-19 samples from acute and convalescent phases originated in the United States, Italy and Spain.

How the authors handled the data: Amplification of reference gene primers provided the estimated nucleated cell counts. Using immunoSEQ multiplex PCR, the repertoire was profiled, and TCRdb retains in-frame clones only, with some absent. The V and J calls and clone size were taken over from that table, and D and trimming were inferred from the DNA. The sample shows approximately 60,000 clones, roughly four fifths of them seen only once. There are 13 residues in the CDR3. Germline values: CDR1 MDHEN, CDR2 SYDVKM. The germline V and J ends were trimmed by 6 bases and 9 bases, with 12 bases remaining between them.

This sequence originates from a woman older than 75 with acute or convalescent COVID-19. Sequenced sample: peripheral blood. The rearrangement links TRBV28 to TRBJ1-6, with D possibly TRBD1 on 5 matching bases. Written as DNA, the CDR3 is TGTGCCAGCAGGCCCACAGGCGGTTCACCCCTCCACTTT. Its protein product is CASRPTGGSPLHF.